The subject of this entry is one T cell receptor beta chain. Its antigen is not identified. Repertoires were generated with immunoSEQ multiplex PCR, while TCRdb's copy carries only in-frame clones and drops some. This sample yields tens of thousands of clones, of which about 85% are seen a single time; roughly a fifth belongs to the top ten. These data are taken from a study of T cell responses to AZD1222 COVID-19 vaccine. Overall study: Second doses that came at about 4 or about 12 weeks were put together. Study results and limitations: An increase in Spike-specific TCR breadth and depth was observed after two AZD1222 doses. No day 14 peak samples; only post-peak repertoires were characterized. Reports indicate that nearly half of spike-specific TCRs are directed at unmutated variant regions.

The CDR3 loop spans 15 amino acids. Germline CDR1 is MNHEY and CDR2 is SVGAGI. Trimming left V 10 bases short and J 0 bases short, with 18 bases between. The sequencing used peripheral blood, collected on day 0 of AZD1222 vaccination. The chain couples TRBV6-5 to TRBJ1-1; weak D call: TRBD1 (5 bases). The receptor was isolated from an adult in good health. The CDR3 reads CATCQGVYMNTEAFF. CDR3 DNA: TGTGCCACATGCCAGGGAGTCTACATGAACACTGAAGCTTTCTTT.